The rows below give T cell receptor beta chains drawn from one sample of a study of blood T cell repertoires in COVID-19. The method was immunoSEQ multiplex PCR; TCRdb's version includes in-frame clones alone and lacks a portion of them. Of around 200,000 clones in the sample, 86% were seen once. Sequenced material: PBMCs or T cells enriched from blood (not recorded which). The source is a woman between 45 and 60 years old in a cohort exposed to, infected with or recovered from COVID-19 (not recorded which). Each CDR3 is given with its conserved first and last residue. The D gene is left open where the match is weak. Rows may omit the clone size; those that give it use once, few, many or a size class.

J	V	size	D	DNA	CDR3
TRBJ2-5	TRBV7-2	once	TRBD2	TGTGCCAGCAGCGATCGGCGGGGGGGCGCCGAGACCCAGTACTTC	CASSDRRGGAETQYF
TRBJ1-2	TRBV4-1	-	TRBD1	TGCGCCAGCAGCCCGGGACAGCAGGAGGTGGGCCACACCTTC	CASSPGQQEVGHTF
TRBJ1-1	TRBV28	-	-	TGTGCCAGCAGCTTACGACAGTCGTTCGGCACTGAAGCTTTCTTT	CASSLRQSFGTEAFF
TRBJ1-5	TRBV12-5	-	TRBD1	TGTGCTAGTGGTTTCAGCAGGGGGCATCAGCCCCAGCATTTT	CASGFSRGHQPQHF
TRBJ1-2	TRBV28	-	-	TGTGCCAGCGGGGGCAACGACTATGGCTACACCTTC	CASGGNDYGYTF
TRBJ1-1	TRBV25-1	few	-	TGTGCCAGCAGGCAAACAGGCATGAACACTGAAGCTTTCTTT	CASRQTGMNTEAFF
TRBJ1-2	TRBV28	few	-	TGTGCCAGCAGTTTATACTCAGGGGCAGCCTATGGCTACACCTTC	CASSLYSGAAYGYTF
TRBJ2-5	TRBV7-7	-	TRBD2	TGTGCTAGCAGCTTTAGCGGGTCGGATCAGACCCAGTACTTC	CASSFSGSDQTQYF
TRBJ2-1	TRBV7-8	once	TRBD1	TGTGCCAGCAGGGAGACAGGGTACTACAATGAGCAGTTCTTC	CASRETGYYNEQFF
TRBJ1-6	TRBV19	-	TRBD1	TGTGCCAGTGGCCGGGACAGGGGTCCCTATAATTCACCCCTCCACTTT	CASGRDRGPYNSPLHF
TRBJ1-1	TRBV3-1/TRBV3-2	-	-	TGTGCCAGAAAGAACGTCCCGGGGGGTCCTACTGAAGCTTTCTTT	CARKNVPGGPTEAFF
TRBJ1-2	TRBV23-1	-	TRBD1	TGCGCCAGCAGTCATCGGACAGGGTTTAACTATGGCTACACCTTC	CASSHRTGFNYGYTF
TRBJ1-1	TRBV19	-	-	TGTGCCAGTAGTTCGCGATATTTCGCCGGCGGCACTGAAGCTTTCTTT	CASSSRYFAGGTEAFF
TRBJ2-7	TRBV11-2	-	TRBD2	TGTGCCAGCAGCTTAGCCCCTACTAGCGGGGGGCTCCTCCGCGAGCAGTACTTC	CASSLAPTSGGLLREQYF
TRBJ1-2	TRBV28	-	TRBD1	TGTGCCAGCAGTTTATCGGAGACAGGGGGGAACTATGGCTACACCTTC	CASSLSETGGNYGYTF
TRBJ2-7	TRBV4-1	-	-	TGCGCCAGCAGCCGGCGGCTTGCGGTCCCATACGAGCAGTACTTC	CASSRRLAVPYEQYF
TRBJ2-3	TRBV4-2	-	-	TGTGCCAGCAGCCTCACTAGCACAGATACGCAGTATTTT	CASSLTSTDTQYF
TRBJ1-1	TRBV5-1	-	-	TGCGCCAGCAGCTTGGCCTTGGCGGGCCGGACTGAAGCTTTCTTT	CASSLALAGRTEAFF
TRBJ1-2	TRBV29-1	-	-	TGCAGCGCAAGAGGAGGGAATAACTATGGCTACACCTTC	CSARGGNNYGYTF
TRBJ2-5	TRBV19	few	TRBD2	TGTGCCAGTAGTATTCGGCCTAGCGGGGGGAAATGGGAGACCCAGTACTTC	CASSIRPSGGKWETQYF
TRBJ2-7	TRBV19	-	-	TGTGCCAGTAGTATATACGACAGATACGAGCAGTACTTC	CASSIYDRYEQYF
TRBJ1-6	TRBV5-1	-	-	TGCGCCAGCAGCCCCGACATCGCCAGTTCACCCCTCCACTTT	CASSPDIASSPLHF
TRBJ2-7	TRBV5-1	-	-	TGCGCCAGCAGCTTGGTCGACAGTATTACCTACGAGCAGTACTTC	CASSLVDSITYEQYF
TRBJ2-2	TRBV9	-	TRBD1	TGTGCCAGCAGCGTAGCAGGGGGAGAAAGAACCGGGGAGCTGTTTTTT	CASSVAGGERTGELFF
TRBJ1-4	TRBV29-1	-	TRBD1	TGCAGCGTTGAATCAGGGGGCGAGAGTAATAATGAAAAACTGTTTTTT	CSVESGGESNNEKLFF
TRBJ1-6	TRBV30	-	TRBD1	TGTGCCTGGAGTGTAGGGGGCCACCGCCGGTCTAATTCACCCCTCCACTTT	CAWSVGGHRRSNSPLHF
TRBJ2-2	TRBV10-3	-	TRBD2	TGTGCCATCAGTGAACGGACTAGCGGGGGGGCTGACACCGGGGAGCTGTTTTTT	CAISERTSGGADTGELFF
TRBJ2-7	TRBV18	-	-	TGTGCCAGCTCACCAGCCCCAGCCTACGAGCAGTACTTC	CASSPAPAYEQYF